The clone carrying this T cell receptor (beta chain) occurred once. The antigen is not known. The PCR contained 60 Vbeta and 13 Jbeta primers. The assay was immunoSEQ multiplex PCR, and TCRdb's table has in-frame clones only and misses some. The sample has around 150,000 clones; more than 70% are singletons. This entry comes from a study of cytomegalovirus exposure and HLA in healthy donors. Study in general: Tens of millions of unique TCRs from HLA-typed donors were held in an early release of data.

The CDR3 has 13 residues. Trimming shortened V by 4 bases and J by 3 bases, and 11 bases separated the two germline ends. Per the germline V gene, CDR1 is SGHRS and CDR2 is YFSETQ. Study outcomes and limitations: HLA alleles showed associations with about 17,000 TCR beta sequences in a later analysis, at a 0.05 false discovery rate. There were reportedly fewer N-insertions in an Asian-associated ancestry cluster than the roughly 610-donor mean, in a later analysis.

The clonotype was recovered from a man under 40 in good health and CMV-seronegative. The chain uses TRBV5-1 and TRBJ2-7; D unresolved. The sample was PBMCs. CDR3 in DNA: TGCGCCAGCAGCCCCGGAGTGGTCTACGAGCAGTACTTC. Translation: CASSPGVVYEQYF.